A selection of T cell receptor beta chains follows, all from one sample in a study of T cells in Graves' hyperthyroidism and ophthalmopathy. Each CDR3 protein gets one entry after TCRdb re-called the multiplex PCR reads with MiXCR. This sample has some 360,000 distinct CDR3 sequences, with around 13% found just once. Sample: blood. These receptors were taken from a woman aged 55-70 years with Graves' hyperthyroidism. The CDR3 runs from the conserved cysteine through the conserved F or W. A D gene is named only where the DNA matches it firmly. The size field is filled for only some rows; it gives once, few, many or a size class.

v_call	clone_size	d_call	j_call	cdr3_nt	cdr3_aa
TRBV2	many	TRBD1	TRBJ2-5	TGTGCCAGCACTGTCGGGACAGGGGAGGAGACCCAGTACTTC	CASTVGTGEETQYF
TRBV18	many	.	TRBJ2-4	TGTGCCAGCTCACCCAGGGGCGGAGTAGCCAAAAACATTCAGTACTTC	CASSPRGGVAKNIQYF
TRBV29-1	many	.	TRBJ1-1	TGCAGCGTTGAGGCCTTACCAGGAACTGAAGCTTTCTTT	CSVEALPGTEAFF
TRBV20-1	many	TRBD2	TRBJ2-7	TGCAGTGCTAGAGCCCCTAGCGGCGGTTCCTACGAGCAGTACTTC	CSARAPSGGSYEQYF
TRBV12-3/TRBV12-4	many	TRBD1	TRBJ1-2	TGTGCCAGCAGTTTTGGCAGGGGGTATGGCTACACCTTC	CASSFGRGYGYTF
TRBV29-1	few	.	TRBJ2-7	TGCAGCGTTCGCCGGGGGCCCGAGCAGTACTTC	CSVRRGPEQYF
TRBV12-3/TRBV12-4	many	TRBD2	TRBJ2-7	TGTGCCAGCAGATTTAGCGGGAGCGGGCCCTACGAGCAGTACTTC	CASRFSGSGPYEQYF
TRBV12-3/TRBV12-4	many	.	TRBJ2-2	TGTGCCAGCAGTCCGCGGGACACACGGAACACCGGGGAGCTGTTTTTT	CASSPRDTRNTGELFF
TRBV7-2	few	TRBD1	TRBJ1-3	TGTGCCAGCAGCGACGGACAGGCTGGAAACACCATATATTTT	CASSDGQAGNTIYF
TRBV11-2	many	TRBD1	TRBJ2-7	TGTGCCAGCAGCTCAAACAGGGGGCGCGGCGAGCAGTACTTC	CASSSNRGRGEQYF
TRBV6-2/TRBV6-3	.	.	TRBJ1-1	TGTGCCAGCAGTTATCTCACCACCACGGGGGGAGCTTTCTTT	CASSYLTTTGGAFF
TRBV9	many	TRBD1	TRBJ1-4	TGTGCCAGCAGCTCTCCGGGACAGGGGCATGAAAAACTGTTTTTT	CASSSPGQGHEKLFF
TRBV19	many	.	TRBJ2-7	TGTGCCAGTAGTACCGGGGACCAATCCTACGAGCAGTACTTC	CASSTGDQSYEQYF
TRBV6-1	many	TRBD2	TRBJ2-1	TGTGCCAGCAGTTACCTGGCAGCGGGAGTGGATGAGCAGTTCTTC	CASSYLAAGVDEQFF
TRBV2	many	.	TRBJ2-1	TGTGCCAGCAGTGGTGACACGGCCACGAATGAGCAGTTCTTC	CASSGDTATNEQFF
TRBV4-1	.	.	TRBJ2-5	TGCGCCAGCAGCCAACCCTGGACGGCGAAGGAGGTGACCCAGTACTTC	CASSQPWTAKEVTQYF
TRBV4-1	few	TRBD2	TRBJ2-7	TGCGCCAGCAGCCATCGGACTAGCGGATACGAGCAGTACTTC	CASSHRTSGYEQYF
TRBV18	many	.	TRBJ2-5	TGTGCCAGCTCACCGGCGGGAGAGACCCAGTACTTC	CASSPAGETQYF
TRBV29-1	many	.	TRBJ2-1	TGCAGCGTTACCCACCAGACAAATGAGCAGTTCTTC	CSVTHQTNEQFF
TRBV20-1	many	.	TRBJ1-1	TGCAGTGCTAGAGATCATGGGCAAGCTTTCTTT	CSARDHGQAFF
TRBV7-8	many	.	TRBJ1-5	TGTGCCAGCAGCTTAGCCGGGACCAGTTCAAATCAGCCCCAGCATTTT	CASSLAGTSSNQPQHF
TRBV7-9	.	.	TRBJ1-5	TGTGCCAGCAGCCGGGCCCCGGACGGCAATCAGCCCCAGCATTTT	CASSRAPDGNQPQHF
TRBV11-2	many	TRBD1	TRBJ2-2	TGTGCCAGCAGCTTGAGCGGGACAGGGAACCGCGGGACCGGGGAGCTGTTTTTT	CASSLSGTGNRGTGELFF
TRBV11-2	many	.	TRBJ1-2	TGTGCCAGCAGCTTAACTGGACGGAACTATGGCTACACCTTC	CASSLTGRNYGYTF
TRBV28	many	.	TRBJ2-5	TGTGCCAGCAGCGCGAGCAGGGGAGAGACCCAGTACTTC	CASSASRGETQYF
TRBV9	few	.	TRBJ1-1	TGTGCCAGCAGCCCCCAGAGTACGAACACTGAAGCTTTCTTT	CASSPQSTNTEAFF
TRBV9	.	.	TRBJ2-5	TGTGCCAGCAATAGAGCGGATATACAAGAGACCCAGTACTTC	CASNRADIQETQYF
TRBV7-6	.	TRBD2	TRBJ2-5	TGTGCCAGCAGCGTACCGGGACTAGCAGAAGAGACCCAGTACTTC	CASSVPGLAEETQYF
TRBV5-8	many	.	TRBJ2-3	TGTGCCAGCAGCTTGGCACCGAATACGCAGTATTTT	CASSLAPNTQYF
TRBV24-1	many	.	TRBJ1-5	TGTGCCATACTTTATCAGCCCCAGCATTTT	CAILYQPQHF
TRBV29-1	.	.	TRBJ1-2	TGCAGCGTTGAAAACCCTTCTAACTATGGCTACACCTTC	CSVENPSNYGYTF
TRBV7-2	.	TRBD2	TRBJ2-3	TGCGCCAGCACCTCCGGGACTAGCGGCAGCACAGATACGCAGTATTTT	CASTSGTSGSTDTQYF
TRBV24-1	many	TRBD1	TRBJ1-1	TGTGCCCCAGAAAGGGACAGGGGGCTCAGGAGCACTGAAGCTTTCTTT	CAPERDRGLRSTEAFF
TRBV29-1	many	.	TRBJ1-2	TGCAGTGTCCCCCCGGGACACGGGGGAGTTGGGGGCTACACCTTC	CSVPPGHGGVGGYTF
TRBV24-1	few	TRBD1	TRBJ1-2	TGTGCCACCAGTGAGTCTAGACAGGGGGCAAGCGGCTACACCTTC	CATSESRQGASGYTF
TRBV18	many	TRBD2	TRBJ2-7	TGTGCCAGCTCACGAAGCGGGAGAGTCCACGAGCAGTACTTC	CASSRSGRVHEQYF
TRBV5-1	many	TRBD1	TRBJ2-1	TGCGCCAGCAGCCAGGGACAGGGTCCCTACAATGAGCAGTTCTTC	CASSQGQGPYNEQFF